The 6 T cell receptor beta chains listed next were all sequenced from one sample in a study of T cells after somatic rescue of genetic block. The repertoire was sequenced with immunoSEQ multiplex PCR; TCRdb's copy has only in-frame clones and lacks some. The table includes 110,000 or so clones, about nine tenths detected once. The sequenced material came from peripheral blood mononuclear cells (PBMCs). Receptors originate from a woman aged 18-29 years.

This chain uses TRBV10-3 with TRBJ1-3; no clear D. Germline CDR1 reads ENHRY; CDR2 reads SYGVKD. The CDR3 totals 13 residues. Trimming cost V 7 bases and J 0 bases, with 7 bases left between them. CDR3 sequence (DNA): TGTGCCATCAAGGGTAGCTCTGGAAACACCATATATTTT. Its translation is CAIKGSSGNTIYF.

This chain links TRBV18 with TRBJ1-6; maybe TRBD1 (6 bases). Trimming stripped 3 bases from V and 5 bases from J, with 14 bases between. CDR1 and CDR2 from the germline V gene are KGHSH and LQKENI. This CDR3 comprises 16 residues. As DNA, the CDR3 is TGTGCCAGCTCACCGAATGGGCAGGGGAATAATTCACCCCTCCACTTT. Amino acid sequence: CASSPNGQGNNSPLHF. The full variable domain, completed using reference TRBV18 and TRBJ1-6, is NAGVMQNPRHLVRRRGQEARLRCSPMKGHSHVYWYRQLPEEGLKFMVYLQKENIIDESGMPKERFSAEFPKEGPSILRIQQVVRGDSAAYFCASSPNGQGNNSPLHFGNGTRLTVT.

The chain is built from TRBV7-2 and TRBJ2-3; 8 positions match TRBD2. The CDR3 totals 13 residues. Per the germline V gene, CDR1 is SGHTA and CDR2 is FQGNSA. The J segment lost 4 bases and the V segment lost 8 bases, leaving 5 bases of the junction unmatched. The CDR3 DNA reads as TGTGCCAGCCGAGCGGGGGTTGCAGATACGCAGTATTTT. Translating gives CASRAGVADTQYF.

The CDR3 DNA reads as TGTGCCAGCAGCTTAAGGCAGGGGGCGACCGGGGAGCTGTTTTTT. Protein sequence: CASSLRQGATGELFF. V gene TRBV7-2 combines with J gene TRBJ2-2; 8 nucleotides match TRBD1. This CDR3 has 15 residues. CDR1 and CDR2 (germline): SGHTA, FQGNSA. V lost 2 bases, J lost 5 bases, and 4 bases stayed unmatched.

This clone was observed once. CDR3 DNA: TGTGCCAGTAGGTCCGGGGCTGGAAACACCATATATTTT. Translating it yields CASRSGAGNTIYF. This sequence joins TRBV19 and TRBJ1-3; no clear D. Trimming removed 6 bases from V and 2 bases from J, with 8 bases in between. This CDR3 is 13 amino acids long. Germline values: CDR1 LNHDA, CDR2 SQIVND (reference sequence).

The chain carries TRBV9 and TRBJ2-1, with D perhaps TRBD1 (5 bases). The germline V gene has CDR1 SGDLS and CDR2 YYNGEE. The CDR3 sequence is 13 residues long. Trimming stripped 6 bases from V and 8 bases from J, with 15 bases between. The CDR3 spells CASTYSLGDEQFF. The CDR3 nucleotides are TGTGCCAGCACCTACTCTTTAGGGGATGAGCAGTTCTTC.